This T cell receptor beta chain appears in the sequencing data of a study of blood T cell repertoires in COVID-19. Study-wide background: Some COVID-19 samples were acute and others convalescent; all came from the United States, Italy and Spain.

CDR1 and CDR2 from the germline V gene are MNHNY and SVGAGI (reference sequence). The ends were cut back, 2 bases at V and 7 bases at J, with 8 bases in the middle. This CDR3 has 12 amino acids. This clone was counted once. Per the original data handling: Reference gene primer amplification yielded estimated nucleated cell counts. Using immunoSEQ multiplex PCR, the repertoire was profiled, and TCRdb retains in-frame clones only, with some absent. V and J calls and clone size follow that table, whereas D and trimming were derived from the DNA. Among about 99,000 clones listed, roughly 80% were seen once.

This clonotype originated in a woman over 75 with active or convalescent COVID-19. This rearrangement joins TRBV6-6 to TRBJ1-1; D call uncertain. Sequencing was performed on peripheral blood. CDR3 loop: CASSYQSDEAFF. CDR3 sequence (DNA): TGTGCCAGCAGTTACCAGTCAGATGAAGCTTTCTTT.